This entry concerns a single TCR beta chain. The antigen is unknown. This sample was included in a study of T-cell reconstitution after alpha-beta-depleted transplantation in children. The study's findings and limits: One year post-transplant, T-cell counts and diversity were largely derived from T cells produced anew. Approximately two months post-transplant, alpha-beta T cells reportedly originated from several hundred expanded graft clones.

Preparation of the TCRbeta library used unique molecular identifiers. TCRdb reanalysed the PCR reads using MiXCR and keeps one entry per CDR3 protein. Among approximately 980,000 distinct CDR3 sequences listed, roughly 29% were seen once. This CDR3 has 17 amino acids. Germline CDR1 reads LGHNA; CDR2 reads YNFKEQ. Trimming shortened V by 0 bases and J by 7 bases, and 21 bases separated the two germline ends. This rearrangement joins TRBV4-2 to TRBJ1-1; possibly TRBD1 for D (5 bases). This clonotype originated in a boy under two years old who had a stem cell transplant for SCID, so the T cells may come from the graft donor. Here the sequenced sample was PBMCs, mostly from graft donor cells, taken 360 days after TCRalphabeta/CD19-depleted stem cell transplant. CDR3 residues: CASSQEETVALTNEAFF. DNA for the CDR3: TGTGCCAGCAGCCAAGAAGAGACAGTCGCCCTGACGAATGAAGCTTTCTTT.